The rows below give T cell receptor beta chains drawn from one sample of a study of cytomegalovirus exposure and HLA in healthy donors. The repertoire was sequenced with immunoSEQ multiplex PCR; TCRdb's copy has only in-frame clones and lacks some. The sample shows about 160,000 clones, over 60% of them seen only once. Specimen: PBMCs. These receptors were collected from a man between 40 and 49 years old in good health and CMV-seropositive. CDR3s include the opening cysteine and the closing phenylalanine or tryptophan. D genes are given only for firm matches. Where a row states a size, it is once, few, many or the class of an expanded clone; other rows omit it.

TRBV1	few	NA	TRBJ2-7	TGCACCAGCGCCCGGGACAAGGAGGATGTACGCTACGAGCAGTACTTC	CTSARDKEDVRYEQYF
TRBV9	few	TRBD2	TRBJ2-2	TGTGCCAGCAGCGCCGGACTAGCGGCCACCGGGGAGCTGTTTTTT	CASSAGLAATGELFF
TRBV7-9	NA	NA	TRBJ2-2	TGTGCCAGCAGCTTTGGGCTCCCCTCCTACACCGGGGAGCTGTTTTTT	CASSFGLPSYTGELFF
TRBV4-1	NA	NA	TRBJ2-1	TGCGCCAGCAGCCAAGGCCGACTATCCCTCTTTAATGAGCAGTTCTTC	CASSQGRLSLFNEQFF
TRBV27	once	NA	TRBJ2-2	TGTGCCAGCACCACAGGGAGTACCGGGGAGCTGTTTTTT	CASTTGSTGELFF
TRBV9	few	NA	TRBJ2-7	TGTGCCAGCAGCGTAGGGCCAGGGTCATACGAGCAGTACTTC	CASSVGPGSYEQYF
TRBV5-1	few	NA	TRBJ2-7	TGCGCCAGCAGCTTGCAGGGTTCCTACGAGCAGTACTTC	CASSLQGSYEQYF
TRBV28	few	TRBD1	TRBJ2-7	TGTGCCAGCAGTCGCAACCTTGGACAGGCCTACGAGCAGTACTTC	CASSRNLGQAYEQYF
TRBV9	NA	TRBD1	TRBJ2-1	TGTGCCAGCAGCGTAGGGGACAGGGGCACCTACAATGAGCAGTTCTTC	CASSVGDRGTYNEQFF
TRBV7-2	NA	TRBD2	TRBJ2-5	TGTGCCTCCGGGGGGAGTCTTAAGGAGACCCAGTACTTC	CASGGSLKETQYF
TRBV28	NA	TRBD2	TRBJ2-7	TGTGCCAGCAGTCCCAACGGGCGGGAGCTCGGCGAGCAGTACTTC	CASSPNGRELGEQYF
TRBV18	NA	TRBD2	TRBJ2-7	TGTGCCAGCACGGGACTAGCTGAAGACTACGAGCAGTACTTC	CASTGLAEDYEQYF
TRBV6-6	NA	TRBD2	TRBJ2-7	TGTGCCAGCCGACAACTAGCGGGAGGGGCCCACGAGCAGTACTTC	CASRQLAGGAHEQYF
TRBV18	NA	NA	TRBJ2-4	TGTGCCAGCTCAGATTCCGGGCCGATCCTAGCCAAAAACAGTCAGTACTTC	CASSDSGPILAKNSQYF
TRBV4-3	once	NA	TRBJ2-7	TGCGCCAGCAGCCGAACCACAGAGTCCCCCGAGCAGTACTTC	CASSRTTESPEQYF
TRBV7-3	NA	TRBD2	TRBJ2-1	TGTGCCAGCAGCTTAGTACTAGCGCCCTACAATGAGCAGTTCTTC	CASSLVLAPYNEQFF
TRBV4-3	NA	TRBD2	TRBJ2-1	TGCGCCAGCAGCACGGGACTAGCGACTAGCTCCTATAATGAGCAGTTCTTC	CASSTGLATSSYNEQFF
TRBV9	NA	TRBD1	TRBJ1-3	TGTGCCAGCAGCCCCGACAGGGGTGGAAACACCATATATTTT	CASSPDRGGNTIYF
TRBV7-9	NA	TRBD2	TRBJ2-1	TGTGCCAGCAGCTTAGTAGGGAGGGCCGAGAATGAGCAGTTCTTC	CASSLVGRAENEQFF
TRBV29-1	NA	NA	TRBJ1-2	TGCAGCGTAGAGGGGGGGAGCGGCTATGGCTACACCTTC	CSVEGGSGYGYTF
TRBV27	NA	TRBD2	TRBJ2-7	TGTGCCAGCAGATCCGCGGGGGGTCCCTACGAGCAGTACTTC	CASRSAGGPYEQYF
TRBV5-5	NA	TRBD1	TRBJ1-2	TGTGCCAGCAGCCCCGGACAGGGACCATATGGCTACACCTTC	CASSPGQGPYGYTF
TRBV10-1	NA	NA	TRBJ1-1	TGCGCCAGCAGTGAGCTAGGGGACACTGAAGCTTTCTTT	CASSELGDTEAFF
TRBV6-6	NA	NA	TRBJ1-5	TGTGCCAGCAGTGGGTTCGGGGGAGGGGACAAGCCCCAGCATTTT	CASSGFGGGDKPQHF
TRBV14	NA	NA	TRBJ1-1	TGTGCCAGCAGCCAACTCCAACAGGGCATGAACACTGAAGCTTTCTTT	CASSQLQQGMNTEAFF
TRBV7-3	NA	NA	TRBJ2-5	TGTGCCAGCAGCTTAAGTCGGGGGGCGAGGGAGACCCAGTACTTC	CASSLSRGARETQYF
TRBV2	NA	NA	TRBJ2-1	TGTGCCAGCAGGTTGAGGGGGTCCCCCTCCTACAATGAGCAGTTCTTC	CASRLRGSPSYNEQFF
TRBV7-6	once	TRBD2	TRBJ2-1	TGTGCCAGCAGCCCCTGGACTAGCCGTGCCGCCTCCTACAATGAGCAGTTCTTC	CASSPWTSRAASYNEQFF
TRBV7-8	NA	TRBD1	TRBJ2-7	TGTGCCAGCAGCGCCCGACAGGGACAAAAAAACCACGAGCAGTACTTC	CASSARQGQKNHEQYF
TRBV4-1	NA	TRBD1	TRBJ2-6	TGCGCCAGCAGTTCCGGGACAGAGCTCGGCCTGACTTTC	CASSSGTELGLTF
TRBV5-1	NA	TRBD2	TRBJ2-3	TGCGCCAGCAGCTTGGCTAGCGGGAGGCGCACAGATACGCAGTATTTT	CASSLASGRRTDTQYF
TRBV6-1	NA	NA	TRBJ1-2	TGTGCCAGCAGCGGACAGCTAAACTATGGCTACACCTTC	CASSGQLNYGYTF
TRBV4-3	NA	TRBD2	TRBJ2-2	TGCGCCAGCAGCCAAGATCCGGGAGGGGACTACACCGGGGAGCTGTTTTTT	CASSQDPGGDYTGELFF
TRBV28	NA	NA	TRBJ2-5	TGTGCCAGCAGTTTCGTCAGGGGAGGGGAGACCCAGTACTTC	CASSFVRGGETQYF
TRBV7-2	NA	TRBD1	TRBJ1-5	TGTGCCAGCAGCTTCAGTCCAGGGGGGTTCGGGCAGCCCCAGCATTTT	CASSFSPGGFGQPQHF
TRBV30	NA	NA	TRBJ2-3	TGTGCCTGGAGTGACTTTAAAGAAGGCACAGATACGCAGTATTTT	CAWSDFKEGTDTQYF
TRBV10-1	NA	NA	TRBJ2-2	TGCGCCAGCAGCGACATGAACACCGGGGAGCTGTTTTTT	CASSDMNTGELFF
TRBV7-8	NA	TRBD1	TRBJ1-2	TGTGCCAGCAGCTTCGCACGATCTGGGACAGAAGGCTACACCTTC	CASSFARSGTEGYTF
TRBV6-1	NA	TRBD1	TRBJ1-1	TGTGCCAGCAGGGGGACAGACATGAACACTGAAGCTTTCTTT	CASRGTDMNTEAFF
TRBV5-1	NA	TRBD2	TRBJ2-1	TGCGCCAGCAGCTTTCGGGGGGGCAATGAGCAGTTCTTC	CASSFRGGNEQFF
TRBV7-6	many	NA	TRBJ1-1	TGTGCCAGCAGCTTCGGGGGTATTATGAACACTGAAGCTTTCTTT	CASSFGGIMNTEAFF
TRBV10-1	NA	TRBD1	TRBJ1-2	TGCGCCAGCAAGGACAGGGGCGAACCTAACTATGGCTACACCTTC	CASKDRGEPNYGYTF
TRBV7-9	NA	NA	TRBJ2-3	TGTGCCAGCAGCCTGGGCAGTAGCACAGATACGCAGTATTTT	CASSLGSSTDTQYF
TRBV18	NA	TRBD1	TRBJ1-5	TGTGCCAGCTCCGATAGGACAGGGAAACAGCCCCAGCATTTT	CASSDRTGKQPQHF
TRBV6-5	few	NA	TRBJ2-2	TGTGCCAGCAGTTACTCTGCGGCAACTTACACCGGGGAGCTGTTTTTT	CASSYSAATYTGELFF
TRBV11-2	NA	TRBD1	TRBJ2-4	TGTGCCAGCAGCCAGCGGGCAGGGGGCACAGACATTCAGTACTTC	CASSQRAGGTDIQYF
TRBV2	NA	TRBD1	TRBJ1-1	TGTGCCAGTGGGACAGGCCGAACTGAAGCTTTCTTT	CASGTGRTEAFF
TRBV29-1	NA	TRBD1	TRBJ2-6	TGCAGCGTCCGGACAGGGGCTGGGGCCAACGTCCTGACTTTC	CSVRTGAGANVLTF
TRBV6-5	NA	TRBD1	TRBJ2-3	TGTGCCAGCAGCCAAAGCGGCGCCAGGGGGAATACGCAGTATTTT	CASSQSGARGNTQYF
TRBV2	NA	TRBD2	TRBJ2-7	TGTGCCAGCCGGGGGGTCGGCTCCTACGAGCAGTACTTC	CASRGVGSYEQYF